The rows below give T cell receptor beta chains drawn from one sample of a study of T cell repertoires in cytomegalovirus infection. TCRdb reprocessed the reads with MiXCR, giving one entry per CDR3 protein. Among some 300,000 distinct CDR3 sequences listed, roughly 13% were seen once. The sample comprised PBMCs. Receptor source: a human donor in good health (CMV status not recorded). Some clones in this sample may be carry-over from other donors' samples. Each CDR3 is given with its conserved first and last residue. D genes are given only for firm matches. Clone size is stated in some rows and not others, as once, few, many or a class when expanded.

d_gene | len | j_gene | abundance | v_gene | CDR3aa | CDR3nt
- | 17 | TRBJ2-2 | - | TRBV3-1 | CASSRPTGLLDFGELFF | TGTGCCAGCAGCCGCCCTACCGGATTATTGGATTTCGGGGAGCTGTTTTTT
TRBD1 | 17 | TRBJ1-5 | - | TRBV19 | CASSAGQVFSSNQPQHF | TGTGCCAGTAGTGCCGGACAGGTTTTTTCCAGCAATCAGCCCCAGCATTTT
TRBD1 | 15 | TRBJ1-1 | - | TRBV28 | CASSLPGGMGTEAFF | TGTGCCAGCAGTTTACCAGGGGGTATGGGCACTGAAGCTTTCTTT
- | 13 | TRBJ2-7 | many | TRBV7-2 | CASSLRTLTEQYF | TGTGCCAGCAGCCTAAGGACCCTCACCGAGCAGTACTTC
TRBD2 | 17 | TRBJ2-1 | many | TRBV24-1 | CATSELGLAGGKGEQFF | TGTGCCACCAGTGAATTGGGACTAGCGGGAGGTAAAGGTGAGCAGTTCTTC
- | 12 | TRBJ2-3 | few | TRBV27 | CASSRRSDTQYF | TGTGCCAGCAGTCGACGTAGTGATACGCAGTATTTT
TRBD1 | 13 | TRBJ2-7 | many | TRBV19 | CASSENRGYEQYF | TGTGCCAGTAGTGAGAACAGGGGCTACGAGCAGTACTTC
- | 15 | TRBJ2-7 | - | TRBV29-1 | CSVEDRLSGTYEQYF | TGCAGCGTTGAAGATCGGCTCAGCGGAACCTACGAGCAGTACTTC
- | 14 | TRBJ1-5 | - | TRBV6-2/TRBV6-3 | CANPAGAGNQPQHF | TGTGCCAACCCCGCGGGGGCTGGCAATCAGCCCCAGCATTTT
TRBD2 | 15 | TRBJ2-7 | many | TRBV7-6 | CASSPLTAGGAEQYF | TGTGCCAGCAGCCCGCTAACCGCGGGGGGAGCCGAGCAGTACTTC
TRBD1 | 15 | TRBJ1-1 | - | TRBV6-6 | CASSYEDRVPSEAFF | TGTGCCAGCAGTTACGAGGACAGGGTACCTTCTGAAGCTTTCTTT
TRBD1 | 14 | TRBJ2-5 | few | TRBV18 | CASSRRDREETQYF | TGTGCCAGCTCACGCCGGGACAGGGAGGAGACCCAGTACTTC
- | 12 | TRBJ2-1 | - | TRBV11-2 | CASSFPYNEQFF | TGTGCCAGCAGCTTTCCGTACAATGAGCAGTTCTTC
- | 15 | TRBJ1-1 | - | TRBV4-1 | CASSLGPLGNTEAFF | TGCGCCAGCAGCCTCGGACCCCTCGGGAACACTGAAGCTTTCTTT
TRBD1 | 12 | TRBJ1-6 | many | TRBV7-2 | CASSPGQGPLHF | TGTGCCAGCAGCCCGGGACAGGGACCCCTCCACTTT
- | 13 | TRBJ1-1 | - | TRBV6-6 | CASSYTGDTEAFF | TGTGCCAGCAGTTACACGGGGGACACTGAAGCTTTCTTT
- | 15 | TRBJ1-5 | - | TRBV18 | CASSPGRSPGQPQHF | TGTGCCAGCTCACCAGGCAGGTCGCCGGGTCAGCCCCAGCATTTT
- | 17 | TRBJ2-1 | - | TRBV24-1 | CATSDSRGAGSGGEQFF | TGTGCCACCAGTGATTCCAGAGGGGCGGGTTCTGGAGGGGAGCAGTTCTTC
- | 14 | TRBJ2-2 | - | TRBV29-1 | CSVGRDSNTGELFF | TGCAGCGTCGGTCGCGATTCGAACACCGGGGAGCTGTTTTTT
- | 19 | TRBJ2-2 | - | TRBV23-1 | CASSQSGFTGSTRSGELFF | TGCGCCAGCAGTCAATCAGGTTTCACAGGGTCCACGAGATCCGGGGAGCTGTTTTTT
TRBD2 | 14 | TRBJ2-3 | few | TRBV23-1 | CASRLAGLSDTQYF | TGCGCCAGCAGACTAGCGGGGTTATCAGATACGCAGTATTTT
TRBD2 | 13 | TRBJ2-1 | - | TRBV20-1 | CSARTSAYNEQFF | TGCAGTGCCAGGACTAGCGCCTACAATGAGCAGTTCTTC
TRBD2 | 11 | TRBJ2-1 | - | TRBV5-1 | CASSSGLWQFF | TGCGCCAGCAGCTCGGGACTATGGCAGTTCTTC
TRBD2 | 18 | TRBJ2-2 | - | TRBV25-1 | CASMGTSGINANTGELFF | TGTGCCAGCATGGGGACTAGCGGGATAAACGCGAACACCGGGGAGCTGTTTTTT
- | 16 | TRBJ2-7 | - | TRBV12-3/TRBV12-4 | CASSLDGGATTYEQYF | TGTGCCAGCAGTTTAGATGGCGGGGCAACCACCTACGAGCAGTACTTC
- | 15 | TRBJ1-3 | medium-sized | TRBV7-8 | CASSESNNSGNTIYF | TGTGCCAGCAGTGAGAGCAACAACTCTGGAAACACCATATATTTT
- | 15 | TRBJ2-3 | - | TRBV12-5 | CASGLVPGWGDTQYF | TGTGCTAGTGGTTTGGTTCCGGGGTGGGGAGATACGCAGTATTTT
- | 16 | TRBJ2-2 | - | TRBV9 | CASSVGPGLNTGELFF | TGTGCCAGCAGCGTAGGGCCAGGGCTGAACACCGGGGAGCTGTTTTTT
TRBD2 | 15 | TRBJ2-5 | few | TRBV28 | CASNPGAGGRETQYF | TGTGCCAGCAATCCGGGAGCGGGAGGGAGGGAGACCCAGTACTTC